The clone carrying this TCR beta chain was picked up many times. Its antigen is not identified. The sequenced template was RNA, covering the TCR beta CDR3 region. Second-round multiplex PCR followed a first-round RT-PCR using HTBI primers. TCRdb fed the multiplex PCR reads into MiXCR, producing one record per CDR3 protein. The repertoire holds 560,000 or so distinct CDR3 sequences, with about 35% as singletons. This record belongs to a study of Graves' ophthalmopathy and Graves' hyperthyroidism. Whole-study results and caveats: Most thyroid-expanded clonotypes exceeding 0.001 frequency were also found in blood.

The sequence was obtained from an adult man with Graves' hyperthyroidism. Sequencing input: peripheral blood or thyroid tissue (not recorded which).

CDR3 loop: CASSPPYGLDSYEQYF. DNA of the CDR3: TGCGCCAGCAGCCCCCCCTATGGCCTGGACAGCTACGAGCAGTACTTC. The rearrangement links TRBV4-1 to TRBJ2-7, with a tentative D call TRBD1 (6 bases). The V end lost 4 bases, the J end lost 3 bases, and 19 bases lay between the germline ends. Per germline, CDR1 MGHRA and CDR2 YSYEKL. The CDR3 covers 16 residues.